The clone carrying this T cell receptor beta chain has only a few counts. The antigen remains unidentified. Unique molecular identifiers (one per individual cDNA molecule) were attached. TCRdb analysed the 5' RACE reads with MiXCR anew, one entry per CDR3 protein. Here the sample spans under 140,000 distinct CDR3 sequences, 10% to 15% being singletons. This record belongs to a study of early T cells in non-severe SARS-CoV-2 infection. Study in general: Chains were not paired, and sequencing was done on bulk RNA from unsorted whole blood.

Study-level points and caveats: Using VDJdb, the matching emphasized anti-spike CD8 responses while missing private and CD4 specificities.

The source material was whole blood, sampled at baseline. This sequence originates from an adult who was a healthcare worker with PCR-confirmed SARS-CoV-2 infection or an uninfected control (not recorded which).

The CDR3 is CASSQTKSTDTQYF. Here the CDR3 DNA reads TGCGCCAGCAGTCAGACTAAGAGCACAGATACGCAGTATTTT. The chain uses TRBV10-2 and TRBJ2-3, with a tentative D call TRBD2 (5 bases). Trimming took 5 bases from V and 0 from J, leaving 9 bases between them. This CDR3 comprises 14 residues. Germline V gene data show CDR1 as WSHSY and CDR2 as SAAADI.